The 12 T cell receptor beta chains below all came from one sample that was sequenced in a study of shared clonotypes between healthy human individuals. Produced via immunoSEQ multiplex PCR; TCRdb's table is partial and in-frame only. The sample holds around 2.5 million clones; 80% to 95% are singletons and the top ten take roughly 0.39%. What was sequenced was naive CD4+ T cells from PBMCs. The subset denotes: CD45RA+ positively selected. Receptors were obtained from a man younger than 35 in good health. Some clones in this sample may be carry-over from other donors' samples.

The chain recombines TRBV28 with TRBJ2-1; TRBD2 matches at 7 bases. The CDR3 extends over 16 amino acids. Trimming took 4 bases from V and 4 from J; bases not matched to a gene: 10. Germline-derived CDR1 and CDR2 are MDHEN and SYDVKM. Here the CDR3 reads CASSSISGGRYNEQFF. The CDR3 nucleotides read TGTGCCAGCAGTTCTATCTCTGGCGGGAGATACAATGAGCAGTTCTTC.

The rearrangement joins TRBV10-1 to TRBJ2-1, with D unclear. The CDR3 totals 13 residues. Per the germline V gene, CDR1 is WNHNN and CDR2 is SYGVQD (reference sequence). V gave up 2 bases and J gave up 8 bases, with 10 bases separating them. CDR3 protein: CASSEGWADEQFF. The CDR3 region has the DNA TGCGCCAGCAGTGAGGGTTGGGCCGATGAGCAGTTCTTC.

The rearrangement uses TRBV11-3 and TRBJ2-7; no clear D gene. The germline V gene has CDR1 SGHNT and CDR2 YENEEA. This CDR3 region has 15 residues. The V end was cut by 5 bases, the J end by 3 bases, with 17 bases between. The CDR3 loop reads CASSPGSQTHYEQYF. CDR3 DNA: TGTGCCAGCAGCCCTGGGTCCCAGACCCACTACGAGCAGTACTTC. The whole variable domain, remainder taken from reference TRBV11-3 and TRBJ2-7, is EAGVVQSPRYKIIEKKQPVAFWCNPISGHNTLYWYLQNLGQGPELLIRYENEEAVDDSQLPKDRFSAERLKGVDSTLKIQPAELGDSAVYLCASSPGSQTHYEQYFGPGTRLTVT.

As concerns this clone: The sample carries other DNA sequences with the same CDR3. This CDR3 is CASSLGLTYEQYF. CDR3 sequence (DNA): TGTGCCAGCAGTTTGGGTCTAACCTACGAGCAGTACTTC. This chain connects TRBV27 to TRBJ2-7; D remains unclear. The CDR3 totals 13 residues. The germline V gene encodes CDR1 MNHEY and CDR2 SMNVEV (reference sequence). Trimming stripped 3 bases from V and 2 bases from J, with 8 bases between.

This clone was seen just once. The V call is TRBV4-3, the J call TRBJ2-3; TRBD2 might be the D (6 bases). The germline V and J ends were trimmed by 8 bases and 3 bases, with 15 bases remaining between them. Germline V gene lookup returns CDR1 LGHNA and CDR2 YSLEER. The CDR3 consists of 14 residues. The CDR3 loop reads CASGWRAGTDTQYF. As DNA, the CDR3 is TGCGCCAGCGGGTGGAGGGCCGGGACAGATACGCAGTATTTT.

This sequence joins TRBV5-1 and TRBJ2-5; 7 bases fit TRBD1. The J segment lost 1 base and the V segment lost 4 bases, leaving 4 bases of the junction unmatched. Per germline, CDR1 SGHRS and CDR2 YFSETQ. The CDR3 contains 14 residues. CDR3 coding DNA: TGCGCCAGCAGCCGCCGACAGGGCCAAGAGACCCAGTACTTC. Translation: CASSRRQGQETQYF.

J is TRBJ1-1 and V is TRBV28; weak D call: TRBD1 (5 bases). V lost 6 bases and J lost 1, with 12 bases in between. This CDR3 comprises 14 residues. The germline CDR1 and CDR2 sequences are MDHEN and SYDVKM. CDR3 in DNA: TGTGCCAGCAGGGGACTCACAGGGAACACTGAAGCTTTCTTT. This gives the protein CASRGLTGNTEAFF.

This sequence joins TRBV9 and TRBJ2-5; TRBD2 aligns across 7 bases. The CDR3 consists of 14 residues. J gave up 4 bases and V 2 bases, and 5 bases lay outside the gene matches. Per the germline V gene, CDR1 is SGDLS and CDR2 is YYNGEE. Here the CDR3 DNA reads TGTGCCAGCAGCGTCCGGGGGGAAGGAGAGACCCAGTACTTC. The encoded protein is CASSVRGEGETQYF. Using reference TRBV9 and TRBJ2-5 for the parts outside the CDR3, the full variable domain is DSGVTQTPKHLITATGQRVTLRCSPRSGDLSVYWYQQSLDQGLQFLIQYYNGEERAKGNILERFSAQQFPDLHSELNLSSLELGDSALYFCASSVRGEGETQYFGPGTRLLVL.

The rearrangement links TRBV7-2 to TRBJ2-5; D is unclear. There are 14 residues in the CDR3. Per germline, CDR1 SGHTA and CDR2 FQGNSA. V lost 7 bases and J lost 1, with 13 bases in between. The CDR3, as DNA: TGTGCCAGCACCCTGGGGTCCCTCCAAGAGACCCAGTACTTC. This translates into CASTLGSLQETQYF.

The CDR3 nucleotides are TGTGCCAGCAGTTCGACAGGGGTTATCCACGAGCAGTACTTC. Protein product: CASSSTGVIHEQYF. This rearrangement joins TRBV27 to TRBJ2-7; TRBD1 agrees at 8 bases. CDR1 and CDR2 from the germline V gene are MNHEY and SMNVEV (reference sequence). J was trimmed by 5 bases and V by 4 bases; bases with no gene match: 7. The CDR3 covers 14 residues.

The chain carries TRBV11-2 and TRBJ2-5; D possibly corresponds to TRBD1 (5 bases). The CDR3 loop spans 15 amino acids. The V and J ends lost 4 bases and 5 bases respectively, with 17 bases between them. Looked up from germline, CDR1 is SGHAT and CDR2 is FQNNGV. The DNA for the CDR3 is TGTGCCAGCAGCTCCACTAAGGGCAGGGTCGAGACCCAGTACTTC. It codes for CASSSTKGRVETQYF.

The chain couples TRBV11-2 to TRBJ2-3, with D perhaps given as TRBD1 or TRBD2 (5 bases each). V lost 3 bases and J lost 0, with 13 bases in between. This CDR3 spans 16 amino acids. Germline V CDR1 and CDR2: SGHAT, FQNNGV. In DNA, the CDR3 is TGTGCCAGCAGCTTTGGGACGGGGTCTAGCACAGATACGCAGTATTTT. Amino acids: CASSFGTGSSTDTQYF.